This T cell receptor (beta chain) emerged from a study of CD8+ T cells in alopecia areata. Study-wide background: The study gave treated patients oral tofacitinib at 5 to 10 mg twice daily.

The sample's treatment: oral pan-JAK inhibitor, 5-10 mg twice daily. For this clone: The antigen remains unidentified.

The ends were cut back, 4 bases at V and 4 bases at J, with 7 bases in the middle. Looked up from germline, CDR1 is MGHDK and CDR2 is SYGVNS. The CDR3 extends over 12 amino acids. Following RNA extraction, reverse transcription yielded cDNA that acted as the sequencing template. Assay used: immunoSEQ multiplex PCR; TCRdb lists only in-frame clones, some missing. The sample has 170,000 or so clones, about 60% seen once; the top ten hold 10% to 15%. Findings of the study overall: Higher clonality was seen in lesional scalp than in normal scalp, especially in alopecia totalis/universalis.

This sequence was found in a human donor with alopecia areata. Sequenced here: CD8+ T cells sorted from blood, sampled at week 24, from a patient treated with tofacitinib. The rearrangement uses TRBV25-1 and TRBJ2-5, with D tentatively TRBD1 (5 bases). The CDR3 sequence is CASSVGAETQYF. The CDR3 region has the DNA TGTGCCAGCAGTGTAGGGGCAGAGACCCAGTACTTC.